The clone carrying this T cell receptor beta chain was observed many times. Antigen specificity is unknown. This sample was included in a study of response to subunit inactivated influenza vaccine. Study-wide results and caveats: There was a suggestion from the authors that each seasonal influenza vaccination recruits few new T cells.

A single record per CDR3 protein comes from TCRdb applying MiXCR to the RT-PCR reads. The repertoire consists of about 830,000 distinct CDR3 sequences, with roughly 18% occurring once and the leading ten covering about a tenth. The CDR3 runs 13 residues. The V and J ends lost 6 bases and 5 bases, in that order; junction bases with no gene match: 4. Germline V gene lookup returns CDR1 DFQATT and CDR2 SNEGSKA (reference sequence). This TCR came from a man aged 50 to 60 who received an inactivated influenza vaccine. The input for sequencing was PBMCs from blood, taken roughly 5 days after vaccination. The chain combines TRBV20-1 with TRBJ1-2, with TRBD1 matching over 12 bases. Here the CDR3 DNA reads TGCAGTGCCGGGGACAGGGGGCATTATGGCTACACCTTC. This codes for CSAGDRGHYGYTF.